The next 5 T cell receptor beta chains were all read from a single sample in a study of cytomegalovirus exposure and HLA in healthy donors. Both 60 Vbeta primers and 13 Jbeta primers went into the PCR. The assay was immunoSEQ multiplex PCR, and TCRdb's table has in-frame clones only and misses some. In total, the table holds approximately 120,000 clones. Material for sequencing was PBMCs. The receptor source for this set is a man in his forties in good health and CMV-seronegative.

J is TRBJ2-1 and V is TRBV2, with 10 bases identical to TRBD2. The V gene's germline CDR1 is SNHLY and CDR2 FYNNEI. The CDR3 has 15 residues. Trimming took 6 bases from V and 10 from J; bases not matched to a gene: 12. The CDR3 protein is CASSYDHSGRGEQFF. The CDR3 coding sequence is TGTGCCAGCAGCTACGACCACAGCGGGAGGGGGGAGCAGTTCTTC.

The V gene is TRBV7-9, the J gene TRBJ2-7; TRBD2 matches at 10 bases. V shed 5 bases and J 3 bases; nucleotides not matched to a gene: 7. Germline values: CDR1 SEHNR, CDR2 FQNEAQ (reference sequence). This CDR3 is 15 amino acids long. This chain's CDR3 is CASSGTSGDDYEQYF. The CDR3 DNA reads as TGTGCCAGCAGCGGAACTAGCGGGGATGACTACGAGCAGTACTTC.

The chain combines TRBV7-9 with TRBJ2-3, with D unclear. The CDR3 is 13 amino acids. V was clipped by 4 bases and J by 2 bases, with 7 bases between them. The V gene's germline CDR1 is SEHNR and CDR2 FQNEAQ (reference sequence). CDR3 protein: CASSSYNTDTQYF. CDR3 coding DNA: TGTGCCAGCAGCTCCTATAACACAGATACGCAGTATTTT.

The gene calls are TRBV28 and TRBJ2-3, with 9 bases lining up with TRBD1. The CDR3 has 16 residues. Germline V gene lookup returns CDR1 MDHEN and CDR2 SYDVKM. Unmatched junction bases numbered 6, after V lost 4 bases and J lost 1 base. The CDR3 reads CASSSLWTGGTDTQYF. In DNA, the CDR3 is TGTGCCAGCAGTTCGCTGTGGACAGGGGGCACAGATACGCAGTATTTT. Full variable domain (remainder filled in from reference TRBV28 and TRBJ2-3): DVKVTQSSRYLVKRTGEKVFLECVQDMDHENMFWYRQDPGLGLRLIYFSYDVKMKEKGDIPEGYSVSREKKERFSLILESASTNQTSMYLCASSSLWTGGTDTQYFGPGTRLTVL.

CDR3 residues: CASSQGLYNEQFF. The DNA of the CDR3 is TGCGCCAGCAGCCAAGGGCTTTACAATGAGCAGTTCTTC. V usage is TRBV4-1 and J usage is TRBJ2-1; D uncertain. V was trimmed by 1 base and J by 4 bases, leaving 5 bases between them. CDR1 is MGHRA and CDR2 is YSYEKL in the germline V gene. This CDR3 has 13 residues.